The clone carrying this T cell receptor beta chain was detected only a few times. Its antigen remains unknown. This CDR3 is 13 amino acids long. The germline V gene has CDR1 SGHTA and CDR2 FQGNSA. With 4 bases clipped from V and 3 bases from J, the junction kept 3 bases outside the gene matches. This entry is derived from a study of vaccination and CD4 T cells after COVID-19. Study overall: Post-COVID draws followed diagnosis by a median roughly 93 days (range 35 to 161).

Treatment given: roughly 10-day PBMC culture with coronavirus spike peptide pools or control peptides (ViraFEST assay). ViraFEST used peptide pools to expand antigen-specific T cells, then sequenced TCRs. An Oncomine TCR Beta short-read assay was used to sequence the DNA from cultured CD4+ T cells. MiXCR was run by TCRdb on the PCR reads, yielding one entry per CDR3 protein. This sample has 13,000 or so distinct CDR3 sequences, with less than 50% found just once. The receptor's source is a human donor who had recovered from COVID-19. The sequencing used CD4+ T cells from blood, cultured in vitro, collected after SARS-CoV-2 vaccination. The chain combines TRBV7-2 with TRBJ2-7, with 7 bases aligning to TRBD1. CDR3 in amino acids: CASSSDRVYEQYF. In nucleotides, the CDR3 is TGTGCCAGCAGCTCCGACAGGGTCTACGAGCAGTACTTC.